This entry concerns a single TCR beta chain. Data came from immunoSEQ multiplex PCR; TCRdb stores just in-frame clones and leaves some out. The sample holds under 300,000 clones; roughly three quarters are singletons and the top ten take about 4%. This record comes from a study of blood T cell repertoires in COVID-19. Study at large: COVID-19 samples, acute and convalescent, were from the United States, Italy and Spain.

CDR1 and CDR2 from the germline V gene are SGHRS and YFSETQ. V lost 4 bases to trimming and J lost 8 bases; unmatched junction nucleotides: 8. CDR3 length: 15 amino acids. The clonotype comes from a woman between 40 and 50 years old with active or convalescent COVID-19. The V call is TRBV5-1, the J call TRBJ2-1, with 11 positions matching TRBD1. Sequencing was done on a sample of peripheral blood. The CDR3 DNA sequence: TGCGCCAGCAGCGTCCGGGACAGGGGGTTAGATGAGCAGTTCTTC. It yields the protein CASSVRDRGLDEQFF.